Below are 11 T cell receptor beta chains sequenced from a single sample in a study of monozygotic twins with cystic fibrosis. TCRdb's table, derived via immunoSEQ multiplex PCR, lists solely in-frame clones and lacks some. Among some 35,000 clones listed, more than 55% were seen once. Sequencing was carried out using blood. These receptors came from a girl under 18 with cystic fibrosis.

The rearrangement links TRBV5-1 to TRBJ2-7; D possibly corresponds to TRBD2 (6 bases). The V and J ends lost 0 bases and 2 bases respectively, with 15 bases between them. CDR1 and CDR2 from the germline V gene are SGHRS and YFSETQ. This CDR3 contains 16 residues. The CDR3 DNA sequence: TGCGCCAGCAGCTTGGCCCCCGGGGACTTCCCCTACGAGCAGTACTTC. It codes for CASSLAPGDFPYEQYF.

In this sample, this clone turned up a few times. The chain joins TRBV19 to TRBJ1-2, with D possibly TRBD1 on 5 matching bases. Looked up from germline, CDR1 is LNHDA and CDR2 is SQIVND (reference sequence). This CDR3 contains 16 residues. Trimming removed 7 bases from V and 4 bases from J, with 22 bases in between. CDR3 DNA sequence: TGTGCCAGTATTCCTGGACTTTGGGGCAGTGTCTATGGCTACACCTTC. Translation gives CASIPGLWGSVYGYTF.

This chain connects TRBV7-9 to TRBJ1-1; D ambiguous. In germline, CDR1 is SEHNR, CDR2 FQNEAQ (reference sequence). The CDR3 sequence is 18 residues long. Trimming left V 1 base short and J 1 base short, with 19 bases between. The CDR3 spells CASSLEYLEGSGNTEAFF. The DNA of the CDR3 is TGTGCCAGCAGCTTAGAGTATTTGGAAGGCAGTGGGAACACTGAAGCTTTCTTT.

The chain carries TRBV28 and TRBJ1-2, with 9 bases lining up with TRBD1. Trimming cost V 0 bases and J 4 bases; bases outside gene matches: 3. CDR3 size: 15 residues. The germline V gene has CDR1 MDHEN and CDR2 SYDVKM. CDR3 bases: TGTGCCAGCAGTTTATGGACAGGGGGAAGCTATGGCTACACCTTC. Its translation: CASSLWTGGSYGYTF.

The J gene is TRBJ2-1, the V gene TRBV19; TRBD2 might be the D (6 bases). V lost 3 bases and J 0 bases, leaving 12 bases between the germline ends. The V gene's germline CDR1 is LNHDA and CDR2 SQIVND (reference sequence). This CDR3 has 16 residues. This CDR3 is CASSISAGTSYNEQFF. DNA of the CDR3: TGTGCCAGTAGTATTTCGGCGGGAACCTCCTACAATGAGCAGTTCTTC.

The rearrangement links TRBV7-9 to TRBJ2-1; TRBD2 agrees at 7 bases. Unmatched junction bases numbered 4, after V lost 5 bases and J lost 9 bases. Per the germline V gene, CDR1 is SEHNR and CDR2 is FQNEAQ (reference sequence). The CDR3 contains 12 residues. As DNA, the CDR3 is TGTGCCAGCAGCCAACAGCGGGGTGAGCAGTTCTTC. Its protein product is CASSQQRGEQFF.

The CDR3 DNA reads TGTGCCAGCAGTACTTCCTACGAGCAGTACGTC. Translating it yields CASSTSYEQYV. V gene TRBV28 combines with J gene TRBJ2-7; no definite D call. The germline CDR1 and CDR2 sequences are MDHEN and SYDVKM. V lost 5 bases and J lost 1, with 3 bases in between. This CDR3 is 11 amino acids long.

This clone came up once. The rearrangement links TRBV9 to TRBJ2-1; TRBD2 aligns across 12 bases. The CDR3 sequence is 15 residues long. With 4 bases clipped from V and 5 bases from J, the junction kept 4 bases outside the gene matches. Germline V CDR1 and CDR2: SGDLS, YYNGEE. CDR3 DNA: TGTGCCAGCAGCTCAGGACTAGCGGGAAACAATGAGCAGTTCTTC. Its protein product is CASSSGLAGNNEQFF. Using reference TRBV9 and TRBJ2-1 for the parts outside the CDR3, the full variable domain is DSGVTQTPKHLITATGQRVTLRCSPRSGDLSVYWYQQSLDQGLQFLIQYYNGEERAKGNILERFSAQQFPDLHSELNLSSLELGDSALYFCASSSGLAGNNEQFFGPGTRLTVL.

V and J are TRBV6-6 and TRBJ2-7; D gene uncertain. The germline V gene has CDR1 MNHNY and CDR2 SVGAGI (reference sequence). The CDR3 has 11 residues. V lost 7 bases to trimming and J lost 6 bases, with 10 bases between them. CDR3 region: CASKARGEQYV. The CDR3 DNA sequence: TGTGCCAGCAAGGCCCGAGGCGAGCAGTACGTC.

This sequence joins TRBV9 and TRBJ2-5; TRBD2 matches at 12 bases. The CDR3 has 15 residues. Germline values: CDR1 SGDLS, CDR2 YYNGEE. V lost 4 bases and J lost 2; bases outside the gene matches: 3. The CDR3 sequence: CASSTGTSGQETQYF. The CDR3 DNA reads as TGTGCCAGCAGCACAGGGACTAGCGGGCAAGAGACCCAGTACTTC. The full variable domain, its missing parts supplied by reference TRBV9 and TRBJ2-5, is DSGVTQTPKHLITATGQRVTLRCSPRSGDLSVYWYQQSLDQGLQFLIQYYNGEERAKGNILERFSAQQFPDLHSELNLSSLELGDSALYFCASSTGTSGQETQYFGPGTRLLVL.

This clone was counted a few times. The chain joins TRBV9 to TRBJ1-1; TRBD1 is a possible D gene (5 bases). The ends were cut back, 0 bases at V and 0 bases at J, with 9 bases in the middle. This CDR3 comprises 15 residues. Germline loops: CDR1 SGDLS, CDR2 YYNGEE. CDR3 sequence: CASSVGQIMNTEAFF. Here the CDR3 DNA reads TGTGCCAGCAGCGTAGGACAGATCATGAACACTGAAGCTTTCTTT.